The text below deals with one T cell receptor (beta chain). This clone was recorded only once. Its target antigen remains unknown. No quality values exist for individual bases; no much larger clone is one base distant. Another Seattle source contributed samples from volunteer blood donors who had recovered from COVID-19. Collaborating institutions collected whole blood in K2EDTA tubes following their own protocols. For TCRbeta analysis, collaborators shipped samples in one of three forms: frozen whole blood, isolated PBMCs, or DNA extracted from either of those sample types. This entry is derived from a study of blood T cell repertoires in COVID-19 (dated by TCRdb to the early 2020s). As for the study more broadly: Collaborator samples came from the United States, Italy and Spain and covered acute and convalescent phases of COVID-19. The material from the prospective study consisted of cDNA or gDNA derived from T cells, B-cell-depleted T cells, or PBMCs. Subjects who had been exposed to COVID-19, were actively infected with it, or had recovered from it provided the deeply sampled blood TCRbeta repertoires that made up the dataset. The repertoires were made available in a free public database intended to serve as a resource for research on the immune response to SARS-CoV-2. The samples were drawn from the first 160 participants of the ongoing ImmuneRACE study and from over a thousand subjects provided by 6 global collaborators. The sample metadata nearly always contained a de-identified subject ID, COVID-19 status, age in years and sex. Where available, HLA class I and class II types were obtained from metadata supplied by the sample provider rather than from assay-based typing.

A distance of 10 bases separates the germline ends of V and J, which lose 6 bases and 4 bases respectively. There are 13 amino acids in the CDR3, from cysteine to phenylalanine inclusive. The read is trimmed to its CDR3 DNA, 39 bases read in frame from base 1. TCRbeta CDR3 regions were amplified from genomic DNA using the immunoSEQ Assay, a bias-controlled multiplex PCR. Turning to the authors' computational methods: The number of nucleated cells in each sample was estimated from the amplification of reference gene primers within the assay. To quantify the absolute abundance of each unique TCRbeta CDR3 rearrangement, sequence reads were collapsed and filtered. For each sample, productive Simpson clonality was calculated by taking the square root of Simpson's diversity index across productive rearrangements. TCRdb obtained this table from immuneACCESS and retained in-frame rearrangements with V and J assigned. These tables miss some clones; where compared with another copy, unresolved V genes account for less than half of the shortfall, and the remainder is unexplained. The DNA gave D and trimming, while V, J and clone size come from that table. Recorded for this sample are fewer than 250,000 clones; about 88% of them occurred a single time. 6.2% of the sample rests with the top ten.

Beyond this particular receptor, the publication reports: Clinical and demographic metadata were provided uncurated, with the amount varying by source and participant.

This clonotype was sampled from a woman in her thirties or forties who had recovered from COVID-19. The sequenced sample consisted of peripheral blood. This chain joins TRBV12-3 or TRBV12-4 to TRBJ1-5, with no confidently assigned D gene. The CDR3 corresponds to CASRFGENQPQHF. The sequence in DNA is TGTGCCAGCAGGTTCGGAGAAAATCAGCCCCAGCATTTT.